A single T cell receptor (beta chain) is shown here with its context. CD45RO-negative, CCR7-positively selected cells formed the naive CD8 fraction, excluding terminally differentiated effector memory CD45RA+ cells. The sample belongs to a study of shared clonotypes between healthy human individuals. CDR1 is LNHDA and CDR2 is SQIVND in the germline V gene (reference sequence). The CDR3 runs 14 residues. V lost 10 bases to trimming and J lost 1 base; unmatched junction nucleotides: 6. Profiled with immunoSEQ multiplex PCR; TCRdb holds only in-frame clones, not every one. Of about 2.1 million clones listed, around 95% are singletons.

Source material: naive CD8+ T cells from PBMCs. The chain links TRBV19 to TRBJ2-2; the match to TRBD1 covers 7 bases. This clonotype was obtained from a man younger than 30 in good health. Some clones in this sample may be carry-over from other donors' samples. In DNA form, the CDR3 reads TGTGCCACCAAAGACAGGGTGAACACCGGGGAGCTGTTTTTT. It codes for CATKDRVNTGELFF.